The rows below give T cell receptor beta chains drawn from one sample of a study of metastatic and nonmetastatic thyroid tumors. TCRdb reanalyzed the PCR reads with MiXCR. The sample holds just over 20,000 clones; about 12% are singletons and the top ten take roughly 25%. Sequencing was carried out using blood. These receptors were collected from a female donor with papillary thyroid cancer or a benign thyroid nodule (not recorded which). Some clones in this sample may be carry-over from other donors' samples. Each CDR3 is given with its conserved first and last residue. The D gene is left open where the match is weak. Clone size is stated in some rows and not others, as once, few, many or a class when expanded.

clone_size j_call v_call d_call cdr3_nt cdr3_aa
NA TRBJ2-2 TRBV7-3 TRBD2 TGTGCCAGCAGCTTACACCGGGCGGGGGAGCTTTTTTTT CASSLHRAGELFF
NA TRBJ2-2 TRBV6-1 TRBD1 TGTGCCAGCATTCCCCCCGGGACAGGGGCCGGTGAGCTGTTTTTT CASIPPGTGAGELFF
NA TRBJ2-3 TRBV7-3 TRBD2 TGTGCCAGCAGCTTTACGGGAGGGAGCACATATACGCAGTATTTT CASSFTGGSTYTQYF
many TRBJ1-6 TRBV11-1 NA TGTGCCAGCAGTTTCGAGTCGGGGAGCTCCTATAATTCACCCCTCCACTTT CASSFESGSSYNSPLHF
many TRBJ1-2 TRBV18 TRBD1 TGTGCCAGCTCACCCGGGACAGGGGCGGCCTATGGCTACACCTTC CASSPGTGAAYGYTF
many TRBJ1-2 TRBV7-3 NA TGTGCCAGCAGCTCGGAAAGGGCGGGGGGCTACACCTTC CASSSERAGGYTF
NA TRBJ2-3 TRBV6-2/TRBV6-3 NA TGTGCCAGCAGTTACCCACAGGGAGAACGTTATACGCAGTATTTT CASSYPQGERYTQYF
many TRBJ2-7 TRBV19 NA TGTGCCAGTAGTCCGGGGATTCTATACGAGCAGTACTTC CASSPGILYEQYF
NA TRBJ2-7 TRBV11-2 NA TGTGCCAGCAGCTTATTGTGGGTCTCCTACGAGCAGTACTTC CASSLLWVSYEQYF
many TRBJ2-3 TRBV6-4 NA TGTGCCAGCAGTGCCTCCGGCACAGATACGCAGTATTTT CASSASGTDTQYF
many TRBJ2-1 TRBV7-2 NA TGTGCCAGCAGCTTAGCGAAGGGGAGCTCCTACAATGAGCAGTTCTTC CASSLAKGSSYNEQFF
few TRBJ2-2 TRBV3-1 NA TGTGCCAGCAGCTATAGGGGGGCAAGGGTCACCGGGGAGCTGTTTTTT CASSYRGARVTGELFF
NA TRBJ2-1 TRBV9 NA TGTGCCAGCAGCGCGCAACAGGGATTCCACGAGCAGTTCTTC CASSAQQGFHEQFF
NA TRBJ1-4 TRBV6-1 TRBD1 TGTGCCAGCGTGGTGACAGGGCCCGGAAAACTGTTTTTT CASVVTGPGKLFF
many TRBJ2-7 TRBV5-1 NA TGCGCCAGCAGCTCAGATTACGAGCAGTACTTC CASSSDYEQYF
NA TRBJ1-1 TRBV6-2/TRBV6-3 NA TGTGCCAGCAGTCGACCCCCGGACAGAGATAATGAAGCTTTCTTT CASSRPPDRDNEAFF
many TRBJ2-3 TRBV5-1 TRBD1 TGCGCCAGCAGGACAGGGGGCGCCTTTCGTACAGATACGCAGTATTTT CASRTGGAFRTDTQYF
many TRBJ2-3 TRBV4-2 NA TGTGCCAGCACCACGAGAGGATTCTCAACGAGCACAGATACGCAGTATTTT CASTTRGFSTSTDTQYF
NA TRBJ1-2 TRBV20-1 NA TGCAGTTCTAGTTCTGCAGGGGTGGCCTATGGCTACACCTTC CSSSSAGVAYGYTF
medium-sized TRBJ1-1 TRBV6-1 NA TGTGCCAGCACCCCACAGGGCATGAACACTGAAGCTTTCTTT CASTPQGMNTEAFF
many TRBJ1-2 TRBV30 NA TGTGCCTGGAGTGGAGGAGGGACCTATGGCTACACCTTC CAWSGGGTYGYTF
medium-sized TRBJ2-1 TRBV6-2/TRBV6-3 TRBD2 TGTGCCAGCAGTTACCGGACTAGCGGGGGGGCCCACAATGAGCAGTTCTTC CASSYRTSGGAHNEQFF
few TRBJ2-7 TRBV10-3 NA TGTGCCATCAGTGAGTCAGTGTACGAGCAGTACTTC CAISESVYEQYF
many TRBJ2-1 TRBV4-1 NA TGCGCCAGCAGCCCTAGGGGGGGCTCCTCCTACAATGAGCAGTTCTTC CASSPRGGSSYNEQFF
many TRBJ2-7 TRBV7-9 NA TGTGCCAGCAGCTTAGGGTATGGCTACGAGCAGTACTTC CASSLGYGYEQYF
many TRBJ1-1 TRBV4-1 NA TGCGCCAGCAGCCAAGTCAAAGCCATAAACACTGAAGCTTTCTTT CASSQVKAINTEAFF
few TRBJ2-3 TRBV6-2/TRBV6-3 NA TGTGCCAGCAGTTACTCGTCCTCACACACAGATACGCAGTATTTT CASSYSSSHTDTQYF
many TRBJ2-5 TRBV7-2 NA TGTGCCAGCAGCTTAGGACATGGAGAGACCCAGTACTTC CASSLGHGETQYF
medium-sized TRBJ2-7 TRBV27 TRBD1 TGTGCCAGCAGTCCCACCAAGGACAGGTTCTACGAGCAGTACTTC CASSPTKDRFYEQYF
many TRBJ1-1 TRBV11-1 NA TGTGCCAGCAGCCCCGACAGAGGGGGAATGAACACTGAAGCTTTCTTT CASSPDRGGMNTEAFF
medium-sized TRBJ1-6 TRBV6-4 NA TGTGCCAGCAGAACCCCAACAGGGTGGCATTCACCCCTCCACTTT CASRTPTGWHSPLHF
many TRBJ1-1 TRBV28 NA TGTGCCAGCAGTCCTACCTTCTCAGGGTGGACTGAAGCTTTCTTT CASSPTFSGWTEAFF
many TRBJ1-6 TRBV11-2 NA TGTGCCAGCACCCCCTCTGGGCGGAATAATTCACCCCTCCACTTT CASTPSGRNNSPLHF
NA TRBJ2-1 TRBV27 NA TGTGCCAGCAGGCCCGCGATGACAAGCTCCTACAATGAGCAGTTCTTC CASRPAMTSSYNEQFF
NA TRBJ1-1 TRBV5-1 NA TGCGCCAGCAGCTCGGGGCCCCTTGCGGCGTGGAACACTAAAGCTTTCTTT CASSSGPLAAWNTKAFF
many TRBJ1-5 TRBV2 NA TGTGCCAGCAGTGAACCTTTCGGGCATCAGCCCCAGCATTTT CASSEPFGHQPQHF
many TRBJ1-2 TRBV11-2 NA TGTGCCAGCAGCCGATTGACAGGAGGCGGCTACACCTTC CASSRLTGGGYTF
few TRBJ2-7 TRBV27 TRBD1 TGTGCCAGCAGTCCCACCAAGGACAGGTTCTACGAGCATTATTTC CASSPTKDRFYEHYF
many TRBJ2-5 TRBV20-1 NA TGCAGTGCTAAGGCAGGGCGAGAGACCCAGTACTTC CSAKAGRETQYF
NA TRBJ2-5 TRBV7-6 NA TGTGCCGGTAGCCCCCGGTGGGCAGGGGAGACCCAGTACTTC CAGSPRWAGETQYF
NA TRBJ2-6 TRBV20-1 TRBD1 TGCAGTGCTAGAGATCGGTACAGGGGGGCCCTCTCTGGTGCTAACGTCCTGACTTTC CSARDRYRGALSGANVLTF
many TRBJ2-7 TRBV6-2/TRBV6-3 TRBD2 TGTGCCAGCGTGGTAGGACTAGCGGGCCCCTACGAGCAGTACTTC CASVVGLAGPYEQYF
many TRBJ1-3 TRBV14 NA TGTGCCAGCAGCCAATTACAGTCTCCCGGGAACACCATATATTTT CASSQLQSPGNTIYF
many TRBJ1-5 TRBV19 TRBD1 TGTGCCAGCCGATATTTGACAGGGAGTGTTTATCAGCCCCAGCATTTT CASRYLTGSVYQPQHF
medium-sized TRBJ1-2 TRBV19 TRBD1 TGTGCCAGTAACCAGGGGACAGGGTATGGCTACACCTTC CASNQGTGYGYTF
many TRBJ1-2 TRBV4-2 TRBD1 TGTGCCAGCAGCCAAGAGACACAGGGGCAATATGGCTACACCTTC CASSQETQGQYGYTF
medium-sized TRBJ1-5 TRBV28 TRBD1 TGTGCCAGCAGCCAAGGTGCGGGACGGGACAGAAATTTT CASSQGAGRDRNF
medium-sized TRBJ2-1 TRBV6-2/TRBV6-3 TRBD2 TGTGCCAGCAGTTACCCCTTCGCTAGCGGGGTTAGGGAGCAGTTCTTC CASSYPFASGVREQFF
many TRBJ1-6 TRBV6-1 TRBD1 TGTGCCAGCAGTACAGGGGGCCCTTATAATTCACCCCCCCACTTT CASSTGGPYNSPPHF
many TRBJ1-1 TRBV27 NA TGTGCCAGCAGTTTATCCATGAACACTGAAGCTTTCTTT CASSLSMNTEAFF
many TRBJ1-2 TRBV7-2 TRBD1 TGTGCCAGCAGCTTAGCGTCCCGGGACAGGGGCTATGGCTACACCTTC CASSLASRDRGYGYTF
NA TRBJ1-4 TRBV6-5 NA TGTGCCAGCAGTTCCCGGGCTAATGAAAAACTGTTTTTT CASSSRANEKLFF
many TRBJ1-5 TRBV19 TRBD1 TGTGCCAGTAGTTCGACAGGGGTGGGAGGCAATCAGCCCCAGCATTTT CASSSTGVGGNQPQHF
many TRBJ2-1 TRBV24-1 TRBD2 TGTGCCACCACCTCAAAGGCTAGCGGGAATACCTACAATGAGCAGTTCTTC CATTSKASGNTYNEQFF
medium-sized TRBJ1-6 TRBV6-1 NA TGTGCCAGCAGCCCACTCGCCGGGGGGTCACCCCTCCACTTT CASSPLAGGSPLHF
few TRBJ2-1 TRBV12-3/TRBV12-4 NA TGTGCCAGCAGCATTATGGCTTATGTGGTCTTC CASSIMAYVVF